This is a list of T cell receptor beta chains from one sample in a study of human T cells and chemical hapten exposure. From the RACE reads, TCRdb called clonotypes with MiXCR, one entry per CDR3 protein. The table has roughly 51,000 distinct CDR3 sequences, approximately 10% seen once. This sample comprised whole blood, obtained in connection with sensitization to the hapten diphenylcyclopropenone (DPC). These receptors were collected from a man aged 35 to 55 with alopecia areata. Some clones in this sample may be carry-over from other donors' samples. The CDR3 runs from the conserved cysteine through the conserved F or W. Clone size is stated in some rows and not others, as once, few, many or a class when expanded.

TRBV6-1,many,TRBJ1-1,CASAGRENTEAFF
TRBV6-4,many,TRBJ2-3,CASSAGTGGTDTQYF
TRBV28,many,TRBJ2-5,CASSFDREGTQYF
TRBV28,few,TRBJ1-1,CASSLVGPDTEAFF
TRBV20-1,many,TRBJ2-7,CSARAILAGGPYEQYF
TRBV2,NA,TRBJ2-7,CASSANLEQYF
TRBV5-6,many,TRBJ2-7,CASSLVGHSYEQYF
TRBV28,few,TRBJ2-7,CASSLVYYEQYF
TRBV9,NA,TRBJ2-7,CASSAYPSLEQYF
TRBV18,few,TRBJ2-7,CASSPGQAGGEQYF
TRBV21-1,NA,TRBJ1-1,CASSKGGAHTEAFF
TRBV27,NA,TRBJ2-5,CASSFPKTSGRETQYF
TRBV7-8,NA,TRBJ2-7,CASSLGTGVRGNEQYF
TRBV6-2/TRBV6-3,many,TRBJ2-1,CASRVTSGRFNEQFF
TRBV20-1,NA,TRBJ1-4,CSATGTGLLGEKLFF
TRBV6-1,NA,TRBJ2-7,CASRESSGGRREQYF
TRBV29-1,few,TRBJ2-7,CSVVQGAYEQYF
TRBV28,few,TRBJ1-1,CASSLIRKGTEAFF
TRBV19,many,TRBJ2-4,CASSTGTDHRKNIQYF
TRBV12-3/TRBV12-4,once,TRBJ2-1,CASSFSGTGRNEQFF
TRBV7-2,NA,TRBJ2-5,CASSLQGRDGTQYF
TRBV12-3/TRBV12-4,few,TRBJ1-5,CASSSLGQPQHF
TRBV7-9,few,TRBJ1-6,CASSFVGDSPLHF
TRBV6-5,NA,TRBJ1-6,CASSYSGTNNSPLHF
TRBV20-1,many,TRBJ1-5,CSARDMGSLEGPQHF
TRBV20-1,few,TRBJ2-7,CSASSPAGGVYEQYF
TRBV7-2,few,TRBJ2-4,CASSLEAGGRNIQYF
TRBV18,many,TRBJ2-1,CASSPPSGSRDEQFF
TRBV6-6,many,TRBJ2-7,CASSEGYEQYF
TRBV2,NA,TRBJ2-1,CASAGQRYNEQFF
TRBV3-1,many,TRBJ2-2,CASRSNTGELFF
TRBV28,many,TRBJ2-1,CASSSGLAEQFF
TRBV28,NA,TRBJ2-7,CASPLTGTGGAYEQYF
TRBV20-1,few,TRBJ2-5,CSASSGGRVWKTQYF
TRBV2,NA,TRBJ1-3,CASSGSQNSGNTIYF
TRBV29-1,many,TRBJ2-1,CSVLYLGQQTYNEQFF
TRBV28,few,TRBJ1-2,CASSFGTPRGYGYTF
TRBV5-1,NA,TRBJ2-1,CASSLAPGRNEQFF
TRBV4-2,many,TRBJ2-7,CASSQAAGGAYEQYF
TRBV20-1,many,TRBJ2-7,CSARPQGLGYEQYF
TRBV24-1,many,TRBJ2-1,CATSDIGTSGSYDEQFF
TRBV7-9,NA,TRBJ2-7,CASSSGTGSSYEQYF
TRBV5-1,many,TRBJ2-7,CASSLGRGPEEQYF
TRBV2,many,TRBJ1-5,CASSEEGRGSNQPQLF
TRBV6-2/TRBV6-3,few,TRBJ2-1,CASSYSLLHNEQFF
TRBV5-4,many,TRBJ2-2,CASSLGDRANTGELFF
TRBV2,few,TRBJ1-5,CASTDRVQPQHF
TRBV11-2,many,TRBJ2-1,CASSLNGRQGEQFF
TRBV11-2,few,TRBJ2-2,CASHGGLTTGELFF
TRBV29-1,few,TRBJ2-5,CSVQAGAQTQYF
TRBV2,NA,TRBJ2-2,CASSGGRGPGELFF
TRBV4-2,NA,TRBJ2-1,CASSQPMMGGQNNEQFF